The 6 T cell receptor beta chains presented below share a single source sample, sequenced in a study of blood T cell repertoires in COVID-19. TCRdb's copy holds only in-frame clones and misses some; the assay was immunoSEQ multiplex PCR. Found here are some 200,000 clones, approximately 87% of them singletons; the top ten hold roughly 3.2%. The sample consisted of PBMCs or T cells enriched from blood (not recorded which). The receptor source for this set is a woman between 50 and 59 years old in a cohort exposed to, infected with or recovered from COVID-19 (not recorded which).

V is TRBV5-1 and J is TRBJ1-1; D may be TRBD1 (5 bases). The CDR3 has 16 amino acids. The V gene lost 2 bases and the J gene lost 4 bases, with 18 bases spanning the gap. The germline V gene encodes CDR1 SGHRS and CDR2 YFSETQ. The DNA for the CDR3 is TGCGCCAGCAGCTTAGAGCGGGACTATAGGGGCACTGAAGCTTTCTTT. It yields the protein CASSLERDYRGTEAFF.

This clone was found once. The chain joins TRBV4-1 to TRBJ1-2; possible D gene TRBD1, 6 bases. V was trimmed by 0 bases and J by 7 bases, leaving 12 bases between them. Germline assignment: CDR1 MGHRA and CDR2 YSYEKL. The CDR3 spans 14 residues. This CDR3 reads CASSQDQGLSGYTF. CDR3 in DNA: TGCGCCAGCAGCCAAGACCAGGGGCTAAGTGGCTACACCTTC.

The chain recombines TRBV7-2 with TRBJ2-3; 8 nucleotides match TRBD2. After removal of 3 bases from V and 5 bases from J, the junction contained 7 bases not matched to a gene. The CDR3 sequence is 15 residues long. Germline CDR1 is SGHTA and CDR2 is FQGNSA. The CDR3: CASSFRRGGEDTQYF. The CDR3 region has the DNA TGTGCCAGCAGCTTTCGTCGGGGGGGCGAAGATACGCAGTATTTT.

This clone was detected only once. V and J are TRBV9 and TRBJ1-4, with D maybe TRBD1 (5 bases). There are 14 residues in the CDR3. CDR1 SGDLS and CDR2 YYNGEE come from the germline V gene. The ends were cut back, 0 bases at V and 8 bases at J, with 11 bases in the middle. The CDR3 sequence is CASSVEGIKEKLFF. In DNA form, the CDR3 reads TGTGCCAGCAGCGTAGAGGGGATTAAGGAAAAACTGTTTTTT.

Notes on this clone: The sample carries other DNA sequences with the same CDR3. The chain carries TRBV9 and TRBJ1-2; 7 bases map to TRBD1. V shed 0 bases, J shed 5 bases, and the junction held 4 bases outside the gene matches. The CDR3 is made up of 14 amino acids. The germline gives CDR1 SGDLS, CDR2 YYNGEE. The CDR3 is CASSVGTGEYGYTF. For the CDR3, the DNA is TGTGCCAGCAGCGTAGGGACAGGTGAATATGGCTACACCTTC.

The chain uses TRBV11-2 and TRBJ2-1; TRBD2 is a possible D gene (6 bases). Germline V gene lookup returns CDR1 SGHAT and CDR2 FQNNGV. Trimming removed 3 bases at V and 3 bases at J, with 12 bases between. This CDR3 spans 15 amino acids. The CDR3: CASSFRDSFYNEQFF. The CDR3 DNA follows: TGTGCCAGCAGCTTCCGGGACTCCTTCTACAATGAGCAGTTCTTC.